This TCR beta chain was documented in a study of human T cells and chemical hapten exposure. On the study more broadly: TCR yields differed between samples (mainly from small differences in pooled library volume).

The germline V and J ends were trimmed by 0 bases and 2 bases, with 14 bases remaining between them. The CDR3 totals 16 residues. Looked up from germline, CDR1 is SGHNT and CDR2 is YYREEE (reference sequence). The time point here: patch test 2, 6 weeks after DPC sensitization. Treatment specified: therapeutic diphenylcyclopropenone sensitization with weekly scalp DPC. Points from the study as a whole: Sensitization with DPC brought no change to TCRs above 1 in 1000 in frequency.

Comments on this clonotype: What it recognizes is unknown.

TCRdb analysed the RACE reads with MiXCR anew, one entry per CDR3 protein. This table holds 350,000 to 400,000 distinct CDR3 sequences, more than 5% found once. This specimen consisted of whole blood, obtained in connection with sensitization to the hapten diphenylcyclopropenone (DPC). The receptor was isolated from a woman younger than 30 with alopecia areata. Some clones in this sample may be carry-over from other donors' samples. V and J are TRBV5-4 and TRBJ1-1; D is perhaps TRBD1 (6 bases). In DNA form, the CDR3 reads TGTGCCAGCAGCTTGGCCCCGGACAGTTACAACACTGAAGCTTTCTTT. Translating it yields CASSLAPDSYNTEAFF.